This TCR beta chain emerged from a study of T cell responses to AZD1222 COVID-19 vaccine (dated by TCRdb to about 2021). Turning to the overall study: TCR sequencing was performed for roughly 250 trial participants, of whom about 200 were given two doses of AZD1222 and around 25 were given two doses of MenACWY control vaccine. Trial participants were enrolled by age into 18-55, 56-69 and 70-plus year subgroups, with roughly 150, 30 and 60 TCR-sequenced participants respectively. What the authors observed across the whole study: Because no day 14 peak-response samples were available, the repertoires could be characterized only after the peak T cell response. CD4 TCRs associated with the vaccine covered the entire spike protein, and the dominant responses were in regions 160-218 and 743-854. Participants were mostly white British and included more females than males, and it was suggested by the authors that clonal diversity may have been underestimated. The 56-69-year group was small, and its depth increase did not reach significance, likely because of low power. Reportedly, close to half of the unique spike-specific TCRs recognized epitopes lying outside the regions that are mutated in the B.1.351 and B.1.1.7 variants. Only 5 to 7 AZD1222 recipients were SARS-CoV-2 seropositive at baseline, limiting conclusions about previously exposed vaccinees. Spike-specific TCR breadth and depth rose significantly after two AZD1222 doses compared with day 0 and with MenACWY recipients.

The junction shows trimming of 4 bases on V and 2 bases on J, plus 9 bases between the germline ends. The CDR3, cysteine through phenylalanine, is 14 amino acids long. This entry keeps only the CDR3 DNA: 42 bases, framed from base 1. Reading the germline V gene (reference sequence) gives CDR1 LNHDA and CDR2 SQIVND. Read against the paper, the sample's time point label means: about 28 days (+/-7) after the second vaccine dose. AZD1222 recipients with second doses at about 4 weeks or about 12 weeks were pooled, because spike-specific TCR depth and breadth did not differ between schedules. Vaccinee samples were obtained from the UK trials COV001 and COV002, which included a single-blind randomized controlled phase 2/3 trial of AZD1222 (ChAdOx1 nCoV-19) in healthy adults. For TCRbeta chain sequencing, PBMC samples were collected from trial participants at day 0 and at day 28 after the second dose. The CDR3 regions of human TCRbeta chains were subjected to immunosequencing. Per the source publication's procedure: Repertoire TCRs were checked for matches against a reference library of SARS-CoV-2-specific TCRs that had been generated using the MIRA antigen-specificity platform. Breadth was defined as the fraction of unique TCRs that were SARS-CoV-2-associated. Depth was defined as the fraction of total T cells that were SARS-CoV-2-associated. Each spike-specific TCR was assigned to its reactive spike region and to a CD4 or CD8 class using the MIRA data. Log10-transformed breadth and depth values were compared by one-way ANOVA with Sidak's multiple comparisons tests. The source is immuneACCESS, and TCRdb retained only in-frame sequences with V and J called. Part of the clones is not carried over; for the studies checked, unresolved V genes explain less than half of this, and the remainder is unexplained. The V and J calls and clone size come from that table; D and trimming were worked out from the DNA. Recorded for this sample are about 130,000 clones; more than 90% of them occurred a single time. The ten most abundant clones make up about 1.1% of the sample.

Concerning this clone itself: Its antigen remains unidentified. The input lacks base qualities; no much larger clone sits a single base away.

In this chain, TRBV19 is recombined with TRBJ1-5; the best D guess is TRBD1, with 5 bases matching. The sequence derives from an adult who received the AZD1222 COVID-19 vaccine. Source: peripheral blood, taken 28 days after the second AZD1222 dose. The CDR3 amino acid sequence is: CASSTVGRNQPQHF. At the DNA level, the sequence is TGTGCCAGTAGTACGGTGGGGCGCAATCAGCCCCAGCATTTT.